This TCR beta chain was sequenced in a study of beta chain features in type 1 diabetes. cDNA synthesis used the whole RNA isolate, giving expressed TCRB sequences. Libraries were prepared by immunoSEQ multiplex PCR; TCRdb keeps only in-frame clonotypes and omits some of them. Here the sample spans 250,000 or so clones, more than 65% being singletons. This clone was counted a single time. No antigen is known for it. Broader study findings: The study found fewer insertions and more deletions at VDJ junctions in type 1 diabetes patients.

CDR1 is MGHDK and CDR2 is SYGVNS in the germline V gene. The CDR3 consists of 15 residues. V was shortened by 2 bases and J by 6 bases, with 17 bases between the two germline ends. The chain carries TRBV25-1 and TRBJ2-7, with D perhaps matching TRBD1 (6 bases). This clonotype was sampled from a man aged 25-45 years in good health. Input material: naive CD4+ T cells from blood. This chain's CDR3 is CASSEVGDIRGEQYF. CDR3 coding DNA: TGTGCCAGCAGTGAAGTTGGGGACATTAGGGGCGAGCAGTACTTC.